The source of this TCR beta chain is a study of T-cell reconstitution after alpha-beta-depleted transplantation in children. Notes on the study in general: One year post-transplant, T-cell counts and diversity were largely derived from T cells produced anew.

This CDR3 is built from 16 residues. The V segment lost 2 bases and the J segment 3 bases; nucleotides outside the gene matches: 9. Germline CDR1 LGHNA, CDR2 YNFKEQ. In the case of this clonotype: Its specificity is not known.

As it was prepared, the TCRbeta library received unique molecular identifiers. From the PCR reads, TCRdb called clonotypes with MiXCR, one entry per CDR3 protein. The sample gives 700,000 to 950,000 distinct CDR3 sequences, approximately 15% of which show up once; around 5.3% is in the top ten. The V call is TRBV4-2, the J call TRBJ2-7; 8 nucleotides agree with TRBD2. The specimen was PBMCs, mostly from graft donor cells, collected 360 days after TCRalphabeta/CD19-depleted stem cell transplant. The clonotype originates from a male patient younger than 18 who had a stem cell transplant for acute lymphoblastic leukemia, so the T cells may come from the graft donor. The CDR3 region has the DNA TGTGCCAGCAGCCAATCACTGGGACTAGGGTACTACGAGCAGTACTTC. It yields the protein CASSQSLGLGYYEQYF.